Each of the 9 T cell receptor beta chains below was sequenced from the same sample in a study of response to subunit inactivated influenza vaccine. TCRdb reanalysed the RT-PCR reads using MiXCR and keeps one entry per CDR3 protein. The sample carries about 520,000 distinct CDR3 sequences, about 25% recorded once. Sequencing used CD4+ T cells sorted from PBMCs, obtained less than 6 days after vaccination. The receptors come from a man in his fifties who received an inactivated influenza vaccine.

This clonotype was seen a handful of times. V and J are TRBV15 and TRBJ2-1, with 9 bases identical to TRBD2. This CDR3 contains 15 residues. CDR1 and CDR2 (germline): LNHNV, YYDKDF (reference sequence). V lost 5 bases, J lost 1 base, and 3 bases stayed unmatched. CDR3: CATSYGLASYNEQFF. CDR3 coding DNA: TGTGCCACCAGCTACGGACTAGCGTCCTACAATGAGCAGTTCTTC.

The chain couples TRBV7-2 to TRBJ2-2; D is unclear. There are 15 residues in the CDR3. With 2 bases removed from V and 1 base from J, the gap between germline ends came to 8 bases. Germline V CDR1 and CDR2: SGHTA, FQGNSA. CDR3 region: CASSLNAGNTGELFF. The CDR3 DNA follows: TGTGCCAGCAGCTTAAATGCCGGGAACACCGGGGAGCTGTTTTTT.

This clonotype was counted ten times or more. The chain joins TRBV10-3 to TRBJ2-5; a weak D match, TRBD1 (6 bases). V was shortened by 4 bases and J by 7 bases, with 13 bases between the two germline ends. The germline gives CDR1 ENHRY, CDR2 SYGVKD. This CDR3 spans 13 amino acids. In DNA form, the CDR3 reads TGTGCCATCAGTGGACAGGCCGAAGGGACCCAGTACTTC. Protein product: CAISGQAEGTQYF.

This clonotype was counted a few times. This chain joins TRBV12-3 or TRBV12-4 and TRBJ2-4; 8 positions match TRBD2. This CDR3 spans 16 amino acids. V dropped 0 bases and J dropped 8; count of bases not matched to a gene: 9. This CDR3 reads CASSLAGLALGYIQYF. In nucleotides, the CDR3 is TGTGCCAGCAGTTTAGCCGGACTAGCCCTGGGTTACATTCAGTACTTC.

This clonotype has only a few counts. The V gene is TRBV7-2, the J gene TRBJ1-6, with D uncertain. Germline CDR1 SGHTA, CDR2 FQGNSA. V lost 1 base and J 0 bases, leaving 7 bases between the germline ends. CDR3 length: 16 amino acids. DNA of the CDR3: TGTGCCAGCAGCTTAGTGAGCAGCTCCTATAATTCACCCCTCCACTTT. Translating gives CASSLVSSSYNSPLHF.

Only a few counts were recorded for this clonotype. V gene TRBV7-3 combines with J gene TRBJ2-1, with TRBD2 matching over 7 bases. This CDR3 has 15 residues. In germline, CDR1 is SGHTA, CDR2 FQGTGA. The V segment lost 1 base and the J segment 7 bases; nucleotides outside the gene matches: 7. The CDR3 sequence: CASSLSGSWGNEQFF. The CDR3 DNA reads as TGTGCCAGCAGCTTAAGCGGGAGTTGGGGGAATGAGCAGTTCTTC.

This clonotype was recorded only once. At one end the junction does not follow the germline gene, possibly because of a read error. The gene calls are TRBV30 and TRBJ2-1; weak D call: TRBD2 (6 bases). The CDR3 length is 14 residues. Germline CDR1 and CDR2: GTSNPN and SVGIG (reference sequence). CDR3 residues: CARSVGGGYNEQFF. For the CDR3, the DNA is TGTGCCCGGAGTGTGGGGGGTGGGTACAATGAGCAGTTCTTC.

The chain combines TRBV20-1 with TRBJ2-2; D not resolved. This CDR3 has 11 residues. V was pared by 3 bases and J by 6 bases, with 5 bases between. Germline V lookup: CDR1 DFQATT, CDR2 SNEGSKA (reference sequence). CDR3 nucleotide sequence: TGCAGTGCTAGTGGTTCCGGGGAGCTGTTTTTT. This gives the protein CSASGSGELFF.

Only a few counts were recorded for this clonotype. The V gene is TRBV9, the J gene TRBJ2-5, with 7 nucleotides matching TRBD1. After removal of 0 bases from V and 2 bases from J, the junction contained 1 base not matched to a gene. The CDR3 extends over 14 amino acids. Germline assignment: CDR1 SGDLS and CDR2 YYNGEE. CDR3 DNA: TGTGCCAGCAGCGTAGGGGACAGTCAAGAGACCCAGTACTTC. Amino acids: CASSVGDSQETQYF.